These T cell receptor beta chains were read from a single sample in a study of shared clonotypes between healthy human individuals. Clones were sequenced by immunoSEQ multiplex PCR, and TCRdb holds only the in-frame ones, with some missing. The sample has 2 million to 2.5 million clones, approximately 96% seen once. Sample: naive CD4+ T cells sorted from blood. The receptors derive from a man aged 18-30 years in good health. Each CDR3 is given with its conserved first and last residue.

cdr3_length	v_call	j_call	cdr3_aa
15	TRBV28	TRBJ1-3	CASSLGRAGGNTIYF
15	TRBV10-1	TRBJ1-1	CASSSRTGPNTEAFF
16	TRBV5-1	TRBJ1-3	CASSLGQGAPGNTIYF
15	TRBV28	TRBJ2-3	CASRTGGARTDTQYF
15	TRBV5-1	TRBJ1-6	CASSWAGTGNSPLHF
16	TRBV19	TRBJ1-5	CASSAPGTYSNQPQHF
17	TRBV14	TRBJ1-2	CASSQDRRDGGLRGYTF
14	TRBV7-9	TRBJ2-2	CASSLVPSAGELFF
14	TRBV5-1	TRBJ2-7	CASSLGGTSYEQYF
14	TRBV28	TRBJ1-3	CASSPGTAGNTIYF
15	TRBV7-2	TRBJ1-5	CASSLEPGANQPQHF
14	TRBV7-8	TRBJ2-1	CASSPGLARNEQFF
14	TRBV19	TRBJ2-7	CASSISSYNYEQYF
14	TRBV6-5	TRBJ2-1	CASSPQGFYNEQFF
14	TRBV7-6	TRBJ2-5	CASSLGGQGETQYF
17	TRBV7-9	TRBJ1-3	CASSVLVGQGYGNTIYF
15	TRBV10-3	TRBJ2-7	CAISELAGPTYEQYF
15	TRBV5-1	TRBJ2-2	CASSLRTSGTGELFF
12	TRBV18	TRBJ2-7	CASSPTAYEQYF
17	TRBV7-8	TRBJ2-2	CASSLAPSGLISGELFF
13	TRBV5-8	TRBJ1-5	CASSLGGDQPQHF
14	TRBV29-1	TRBJ2-3	CSVGKDSSTDTQYF